These T cell receptor beta chains were read from a single sample in a study of control samples from healthy donors and cancer patients. Only in-frame clones appear in the TCRdb table, and some are missing; sequencing was by immunoSEQ multiplex PCR. This table holds roughly 150,000 clones, just over 85% found once. Sample: blood. The receptors were gathered from a man younger than 35 in good health. Both conserved end residues are part of each CDR3. D genes are given only for firm matches. Clone size appears in some rows only: once, few, many, or a class for an expanded clone.

size	D	V	J	DNA	CDR3
NA	TRBD2	TRBV5-4	TRBJ2-2	TGTGCCAGCAGCTTGCCTAGCGGGGGGGCCGGGGAGCTGTTTTTT	CASSLPSGGAGELFF
NA	TRBD2	TRBV30	TRBJ2-3	TGTGCCTGGAGTCTACTAGCGAGTAGCACAGATACGCAGTATTTT	CAWSLLASSTDTQYF
once	NA	TRBV5-1	TRBJ1-6	TGCGCCAGCAGCTGGGGTGGGGACGGAGATTCACCCCTCCACTTT	CASSWGGDGDSPLHF
NA	NA	TRBV19	TRBJ2-7	TGTGCCAGTAGCACACAGGGATCCTACGAGCAGTACTTC	CASSTQGSYEQYF
NA	TRBD2	TRBV29-1	TRBJ2-5	TGCAGCGTTGACTCGGGGGGGGAGACCCAGTACTTC	CSVDSGGETQYF
NA	NA	TRBV18	TRBJ2-5	TGTGCCAGCTCACCACGAGCAGGGGTGTACCAAGAGACCCAGTACTTC	CASSPRAGVYQETQYF
NA	NA	TRBV30	TRBJ2-5	TGTGCCTTGACAGTTCCCGGGGGAGTCTTGTACCAAGAGACCCAGTACTTC	CALTVPGGVLYQETQYF
NA	NA	TRBV7-9	TRBJ2-2	TGTGCCAGCAGCTTGGGCACCGGGGAGCTGTTTTTT	CASSLGTGELFF
NA	NA	TRBV28	TRBJ1-3	TGTGCCAGCAGTTACGGGAAAGCCAACTCTGGAAACACCATATATTTT	CASSYGKANSGNTIYF
few	TRBD2	TRBV5-4	TRBJ2-7	TGTGCCAGCAGCGGGTACCGGGACTACTCCTACGAGCAGTACTTC	CASSGYRDYSYEQYF
NA	TRBD1	TRBV11-2	TRBJ1-4	TGTGCCAGCAGCTTAGTAGGGGGCGGGAGTGAAAAACTGTTTTTT	CASSLVGGGSEKLFF
NA	TRBD1	TRBV7-9	TRBJ1-1	TGTGCCAGCACCAAGGGACAGTTGAACACTGAAGCTTTCTTT	CASTKGQLNTEAFF
NA	NA	TRBV2	TRBJ1-2	TGTGCCAGCAGGATACAGGGTCGGTATGGCTACACCTTC	CASRIQGRYGYTF
NA	NA	TRBV27	TRBJ1-1	TGTGCCAGCAGTAGGGGGACGTTGAACACTGAAGCTTTCTTT	CASSRGTLNTEAFF
NA	NA	TRBV27	TRBJ1-4	TGTGCCAGCAGTTTATCGCCACAGGGTGATGAAAAACTGTTTTTT	CASSLSPQGDEKLFF
NA	NA	TRBV5-1	TRBJ2-2	TGCGCCAGCAGCTTGTGGGCAGGGAGGTCGGACACCGGGGAGCTGTTTTTT	CASSLWAGRSDTGELFF
NA	NA	TRBV27	TRBJ2-7	TGTGCCAGCAGTTTCTCAGGGACCTACGAGCAGTACTTC	CASSFSGTYEQYF
NA	TRBD2	TRBV7-7	TRBJ2-5	TGTGCCAGCAGCTTGTCTAGCGGCCAAGAGACCCAGTACTTC	CASSLSSGQETQYF
once	NA	TRBV7-9	TRBJ2-3	TGTGCCAGCAGCGCCGGGGCCTCAACAGATACGCAGTATTTT	CASSAGASTDTQYF
NA	NA	TRBV24-1	TRBJ2-6	TGTGCCACCAGCTCCCCCCAGGGGTCACACTCTGGGGCCAACGTCCTGACTTTC	CATSSPQGSHSGANVLTF
NA	TRBD1	TRBV5-6	TRBJ2-7	TGTGCCAGCAGCTTGGCGGGGACAGCCTACGAGCAGTACTTC	CASSLAGTAYEQYF
NA	TRBD1	TRBV28	TRBJ1-5	TGTGCCAGCAGTCCAGCCGGACAGGGGGCGTCTCAGCCCCAGCATTTT	CASSPAGQGASQPQHF
NA	NA	TRBV7-2	TRBJ1-2	TGTGCCAGCAGTAGTGACGAATTCTATGGCTACACCTTC	CASSSDEFYGYTF
NA	NA	TRBV6-2/TRBV6-3	TRBJ2-5	TGTGCCAGCAGTTTCCTACTCGTAGCCCCCAGGGGTAAGGGGACCCAGTACTTC	CASSFLLVAPRGKGTQYF
few	NA	TRBV4-1	TRBJ1-1	TGCGCCAGCAGCCTTTTCGGGGAGAACACTGAAGCTTTCTTT	CASSLFGENTEAFF
NA	NA	TRBV15	TRBJ2-7	TGTGCCACCAGCAGAGATCTGCCAGGCGGAGGGTACGAGCAGTACTTC	CATSRDLPGGGYEQYF